This paragraph covers one T cell receptor (beta chain) sequence. Its antigen remains unidentified. This CDR3 has 13 amino acids. Trimming stripped 4 bases from V and 2 bases from J, with 7 bases between. CDR1 and CDR2 (germline): SGHTA, FQGNSA. The data originate from a study of T-cell reconstitution after alpha-beta-depleted transplantation in children. General study results and limits: Several hundred expanded graft clones reportedly supplied alpha-beta T cells about two months after transplant. It was newly produced T cells that mostly accounted for T-cell counts and diversity one year after transplant. Surviving recipient T cells and thymic progenitors underlay high day-60 TCRbeta diversity in some patients.

Unique molecular identifiers were incorporated during preparation of the TCRbeta library. TCRdb re-derived calls from the PCR reads in MiXCR, one entry per CDR3 protein. The sample has fewer than 550,000 distinct CDR3 sequences, over 9.5% seen once. The source was PBMCs, collected before TCRalphabeta/CD19-depleted stem cell transplant. The sequence was obtained from a child younger than 10 with inherited bone marrow failure, due to receive a stem cell transplant. V gene TRBV7-2 combines with J gene TRBJ2-3; D gene ambiguous. The CDR3, as DNA: TGTGCCAGCAGCTCCTGGTACACAGATACGCAGTATTTT. Encoded protein: CASSSWYTDTQYF.